The 14 T cell receptor beta chains below were found in one sample sequenced in a study of chemoradiotherapy in HPV16-positive cancers. The method was immunoSEQ multiplex PCR; TCRdb's version includes in-frame clones alone and lacks a portion of them. The sample has about 22,000 clones; roughly 92% are singletons. Source: blood, taken from a patient who underwent chemoradiotherapy. These receptors came from a human donor with HPV-associated anogenital cancer.

This clone has a handful of counts. The rearrangement uses TRBV2 and TRBJ1-2, with TRBD1 identical over 9 bases. The CDR3 consists of 13 residues. Trimming took 4 bases from V and 4 from J; bases not matched to a gene: 1. Germline CDR1 SNHLY, CDR2 FYNNEI. In DNA, the CDR3 is TGTGCCAGCAGTGCGGACAGGGGCTATGGCTACACCTTC. This encodes CASSADRGYGYTF.

The J gene is TRBJ2-7, the V gene TRBV5-6; TRBD1 agrees at 11 bases. The junction had 7 bases not matched to a gene; V was cut back by 2 bases and J by 0 bases. Germline V gives CDR1 SGHDT, CDR2 YYEEEE. The CDR3 sequence is 17 residues long. For the CDR3, the DNA is TGTGCCAGCAGCTTCTACCGGACAGGGGGCCTCTCCTACGAGCAGTACTTC. Residues: CASSFYRTGGLSYEQYF. The entire variable domain, with the rest obtained from reference TRBV5-6 and TRBJ2-7, is as follows: DAGVTQSPTHLIKTRGQQVTLRCSPKSGHDTVSWYQQALGQGPQFIFQYYEEEERQRGNFPDRFSGHQFPNYSSELNVNALLLGDSALYLCASSFYRTGGLSYEQYFGPGTRLTVT.

The rearrangement links TRBV7-2 to TRBJ1-3, with 9 bases aligning to TRBD1. The CDR3 consists of 16 residues. CDR1 SGHTA and CDR2 FQGNSA come from the germline V gene. Trimming at V came to 6 bases and at J to 8 bases, leaving 14 bases not matched to a gene. The CDR3 loop is CASSSAPVGQGHTIYF. The CDR3 DNA follows: TGTGCCAGCAGTTCAGCACCCGTGGGACAGGGCCACACCATATATTTT.

J is TRBJ1-1 and V is TRBV2, with D possibly being TRBD1 (5 bases). Germline V lookup: CDR1 SNHLY, CDR2 FYNNEI. The CDR3 loop spans 13 amino acids. V lost 1 base to trimming and J lost 4 bases, with 7 bases between them. The CDR3, as DNA: TGTGCCAGCAGTGAAGGACAGATCACTGAAGCTTTCTTT. The encoded protein is CASSEGQITEAFF.

V gene TRBV19 combines with J gene TRBJ2-7; a weak D match, TRBD2 (6 bases). The CDR3 is made up of 14 amino acids. CDR1 and CDR2 (germline): LNHDA, SQIVND (reference sequence). Trimming took 3 bases from V and 2 from J, leaving 11 bases between them. CDR3 amino acids: CASSMQRVPYEQYF. The CDR3 DNA follows: TGTGCCAGTAGTATGCAGCGGGTCCCCTACGAGCAGTACTTC.

The V call is TRBV29-1, the J call TRBJ2-1, with 9 bases aligning to TRBD1. Germline values: CDR1 SQVTM, CDR2 ANQGSEA. J lost 8 bases, V lost 0 bases, and 8 bases had no gene match. The CDR3 totals 15 residues. This chain's CDR3 is CSVEDRQGDADEQFF. CDR3 coding DNA: TGCAGCGTTGAAGACAGACAGGGGGACGCGGATGAGCAGTTCTTC.

The J gene is TRBJ1-4, the V gene TRBV6-1, with 7 bases fitting TRBD1. CDR1 and CDR2 (germline): MNHNS, SASEGT. This CDR3 region has 14 residues. V lost 6 bases, J lost 7 bases, and 8 bases stayed unmatched. In DNA, the CDR3 is TGTGCCAGCAGGACAGACAGGGTGGCTGAAAAACTGTTTTTT. Residues: CASRTDRVAEKLFF.

This chain uses TRBV7-8 with TRBJ2-2; tentatively, D is TRBD1 (5 bases). The ends were cut back, 1 base at V and 4 bases at J, with 7 bases in the middle. The germline V gene has CDR1 SGHVS and CDR2 FQNEAQ. The CDR3 runs to 14 residues. CDR3 region: CASSLGQGTGELFF. CDR3 DNA sequence: TGTGCCAGCAGCTTAGGGCAGGGCACCGGGGAGCTGTTTTTT.

The chain has TRBV5-1 and TRBJ2-5, with D perhaps given as TRBD1 or TRBD2 (5 bases each). The J call may be wrong; the DNA end is better matched by TRBJ2-7. The CDR3 sequence is 14 residues long. Germline values: CDR1 SGHRS, CDR2 YFSETQ. CDR3 bases: TGCGCCAGCAGCTTGGGGGAGACAGCCTACGAGCAGTACTTC. Residues: CASSLGETAYEQYF.

V usage is TRBV18 and J usage is TRBJ1-6; D gene ambiguous. Trimming took 6 bases from V and 7 from J, leaving 10 bases between them. Germline V CDR1 and CDR2: KGHSH, LQKENI. The CDR3 runs to 13 residues. The CDR3 here is CASSGSRNSPLHF. The CDR3 bases are TGTGCCAGCTCCGGGAGTAGGAATTCACCCCTCCACTTT.

This rearrangement joins TRBV7-2 to TRBJ1-5; weak D call: TRBD1 (6 bases). Trimming stripped 1 base from V and 6 bases from J, with 10 bases between. Germline V lookup: CDR1 SGHTA, CDR2 FQGNSA. This CDR3 spans 14 amino acids. This CDR3 is CASSLGQGSQPQHF. The CDR3 coding sequence is TGTGCCAGCAGCTTAGGCCAGGGGAGTCAGCCCCAGCATTTT. The whole variable domain, remainder taken from reference TRBV7-2 and TRBJ1-5, is GAGVSQSPSNKVTEKGKDVELRCDPISGHTALYWYRQSLGQGLEFLIYFQGNSAPDKSGLPSDRFSAERTGGSVSTLTIQRTQQEDSAVYLCASSLGQGSQPQHFGDGTRLSIL.

This chain links TRBV28 with TRBJ1-5; no clear D gene. The length of the CDR3 is 12 residues. V was cut by 6 bases and J by 1 base, with 4 bases left in between. CDR1 MDHEN and CDR2 SYDVKM come from the germline V gene. Written as DNA, the CDR3 is TGTGCCAGCAGCTACAGCAATCAGCCCCAGCATTTT. Residues: CASSYSNQPQHF.

The gene calls are TRBV6-6 and TRBJ2-7, with TRBD2 matching over 11 bases. Germline V gene lookup returns CDR1 MNHNY and CDR2 SVGAGI (reference sequence). The CDR3 runs to 15 residues. Trimming removed 7 bases from V and 2 bases from J; junction bases left unmatched: 7. CDR3 bases: TGTGCCAGCATTCTAGATAGCGGGAGGGCCTACGAGCAGTACTTC. Its translation: CASILDSGRAYEQYF.

The CDR3 DNA reads TGCGCCAGCAGCTTGGGAGGTCATGATGAAAAACTGTTTTTT. The encoded protein is CASSLGGHDEKLFF. This sequence joins TRBV5-1 and TRBJ1-4; the D is unclear. Trimming took 0 bases from V and 6 from J, leaving 9 bases between them. The length of the CDR3 is 14 residues. Germline values: CDR1 SGHRS, CDR2 YFSETQ.